Below, 24 T cell receptor beta chains from the same sample are listed, as sequenced in a study of shared clonotypes between healthy human individuals. Assay: immunoSEQ multiplex PCR; the TCRdb copy retains only in-frame clones and omits some. Found here are approximately 980,000 clones, more than 75% of them singletons; the top ten hold approximately 1.5%. Sequencing used memory CD4+ T cells sorted from blood. This sample's subset: CD45RA-negative fraction. Every receptor here comes from a man younger than 35 in good health.

The chain is built from TRBV9 and TRBJ2-3, with TRBD2 matching over 7 bases. J was trimmed by 6 bases and V by 3 bases; bases with no gene match: 16. CDR1 SGDLS and CDR2 YYNGEE come from the germline V gene. CDR3 size: 17 residues. CDR3 DNA: TGTGCCAGCAGCGGGTCGGGACTAAACCCCCGAACGGATACGCAGTATTTT. It encodes CASSGSGLNPRTDTQYF.

The chain is built from TRBV10-3 and TRBJ1-3, with D unresolved. V lost 6 bases, J lost 0 bases, and 6 bases lay in between. The CDR3 sequence is 13 residues long. The V gene's germline CDR1 is ENHRY and CDR2 SYGVKD. The CDR3 DNA sequence: TGTGCCATCAGAGTAAGCTCTGGAAACACCATATATTTT. Protein: CAIRVSSGNTIYF.

The chain carries TRBV27 and TRBJ2-3; 8 bases are a match to TRBD2. CDR1 and CDR2 from the germline V gene are MNHEY and SMNVEV (reference sequence). The CDR3 is 15 amino acids. V lost 8 bases to trimming and J lost 6 bases; unmatched junction nucleotides: 13. CDR3: CASPPISGITDTQYF. As DNA, the CDR3 is TGTGCCAGCCCACCCATTAGCGGGATAACGGATACGCAGTATTTT.

This chain joins TRBV2 and TRBJ2-5; TRBD2 matches 11 bases. J lost 7 bases, V lost 5 bases, and 9 bases had no gene match. CDR1 SNHLY and CDR2 FYNNEI come from the germline V gene. The CDR3 has 15 amino acids. The CDR3 coding sequence is TGTGCCAGCAGTCGGGGACTAGCGGACCAGGGGACCCAGTACTTC. Protein sequence: CASSRGLADQGTQYF.

The rearrangement uses TRBV4-1 and TRBJ2-7, with 9 nucleotides matching TRBD2. The CDR3 runs 15 residues. Germline V CDR1 and CDR2: MGHRA, YSYEKL. V gave up 1 base and J gave up 4 bases; unmatched junction bases: 5. This CDR3 reads CASSQVAGGNYEQYF. As DNA, the CDR3 is TGCGCCAGCAGCCAAGTTGCGGGGGGGAATTACGAGCAGTACTTC.

Written as DNA, the CDR3 is TGTGCCAGCAGTTACTCAACCAGGGGTATGGATGAAAAACTGTTTTTT. Its translation is CASSYSTRGMDEKLFF. The chain is built from TRBV6-6 and TRBJ1-4; tentatively, D is TRBD1 (6 bases). Per germline, CDR1 MNHNY and CDR2 SVGAGI (reference sequence). This CDR3 region has 16 residues. V lost 0 bases and J lost 6, with 14 bases in between.

The V call is TRBV29-1, the J call TRBJ1-2; weak D call: TRBD1 (6 bases). Trimming stripped 6 bases from V and 5 bases from J, with 16 bases between. The V gene's germline CDR1 is SQVTM and CDR2 ANQGSEA. The CDR3 has 13 residues. Here the CDR3 DNA reads TGCAGCGTGGCGGGATCCAGGGGTTATGGCTACACCTTC. Translation gives CSVAGSRGYGYTF. The entire variable domain, with the rest obtained from reference TRBV29-1 and TRBJ1-2, is as follows: SAVISQKPSRDICQRGTSLTIQCQVDSQVTMMFWYRQQPGQSLTLIATANQGSEATYESGFVIDKFPISRPNLTFSTLTVSNMSPEDSSIYLCSVAGSRGYGYTFGSGTRLTVV.

The chain joins TRBV6-1 to TRBJ1-2; possibly TRBD1 for D (6 bases). The ends were cut back, 3 bases at V and 4 bases at J, with 9 bases in the middle. CDR1 and CDR2 from the germline V gene are MNHNS and SASEGT. This CDR3 region has 13 residues. The CDR3 reads CASSDTGLYGYTF. The CDR3 nucleotides read TGTGCCAGCAGTGATACAGGGCTCTATGGCTACACCTTC.

The V call is TRBV29-1, the J call TRBJ1-1, with D unclear. This CDR3 spans 14 amino acids. The germline V and J ends were trimmed by 4 bases and 3 bases, with 15 bases remaining between them. The germline V gene has CDR1 SQVTM and CDR2 ANQGSEA. The CDR3 sequence: CSVGLNSEYTEAFF. In DNA, the CDR3 is TGCAGCGTTGGGTTAAACAGCGAGTACACTGAAGCTTTCTTT. Supplemented by reference TRBV29-1 and TRBJ1-1, the full variable domain reads SAVISQKPSRDICQRGTSLTIQCQVDSQVTMMFWYRQQPGQSLTLIATANQGSEATYESGFVIDKFPISRPNLTFSTLTVSNMSPEDSSIYLCSVGLNSEYTEAFFGQGTRLTVV.

This chain connects TRBV10-3 to TRBJ2-1; 8 nucleotides agree with TRBD1. The CDR3 is 14 residues long. V dropped 8 bases and J dropped 1; count of bases not matched to a gene: 4. Germline lookup yields CDR1 ENHRY and CDR2 SYGVKD. CDR3 DNA: TGTGCCATCTGGACAGGGAGGTCCTACAATGAGCAGTTCTTC. The encoded protein is CAIWTGRSYNEQFF.

The chain joins TRBV5-5 to TRBJ2-7; 12 nucleotides agree with TRBD2. The V and J ends lost 4 bases and 2 bases, in that order; junction bases with no gene match: 7. The germline CDR1 and CDR2 sequences are SGHKS and YYEKEE (reference sequence). CDR3 length equals 16 residues. This CDR3 reads CASSAELAGGPYEQYF. As DNA, the CDR3 is TGTGCCAGCAGCGCCGAACTAGCGGGGGGACCCTACGAGCAGTACTTC.

The chain couples TRBV7-9 to TRBJ2-1, with D unclear. This CDR3 has 16 amino acids. The germline V gene has CDR1 SEHNR and CDR2 FQNEAQ (reference sequence). Trimming pared 5 bases from V and 0 bases from J, leaving 14 bases between. For the CDR3, the DNA is TGTGCCAGCAGCCAAACTCGGAGCCTCTCCTACAATGAGCAGTTCTTC. Encoded protein: CASSQTRSLSYNEQFF.

The chain links TRBV27 to TRBJ1-2; D may be TRBD1 (6 bases). The germline V and J ends were trimmed by 3 bases and 0 bases, with 11 bases remaining between them. CDR3 length: 15 residues. CDR1 is MNHEY and CDR2 is SMNVEV in the germline V gene (reference sequence). This CDR3 is CASSFGTGSNYGYTF. The CDR3 DNA is TGTGCCAGCAGTTTCGGCACAGGGTCTAACTATGGCTACACCTTC.

V and J are TRBV5-8 and TRBJ1-2; no clear D gene. Germline CDR1 SGHTS, CDR2 YDEGEE. CDR3 length: 14 residues. V lost 3 bases to trimming and J lost 6 bases, with 15 bases between them. The CDR3 is CASSSPGVGDGYTF. The DNA for the CDR3 is TGTGCCAGCAGCTCACCAGGAGTGGGAGATGGCTACACCTTC.

The rearrangement uses TRBV27 and TRBJ2-1, with D possibly matching TRBD1 (6 bases). The ends were cut back, 5 bases at V and 0 bases at J, with 11 bases in the middle. This CDR3 spans 15 amino acids. Germline V lookup: CDR1 MNHEY, CDR2 SMNVEV (reference sequence). CDR3 coding DNA: TGTGCCAGCAGTGGACAGCCCAGCTCCTACAATGAGCAGTTCTTC. Translation: CASSGQPSSYNEQFF.

This clone was observed a few times. The chain joins TRBV18 to TRBJ1-2; D may be TRBD1 (5 bases). The germline V gene encodes CDR1 KGHSH and CDR2 LQKENI. This CDR3 has 13 amino acids. Trimming left V 1 base short and J 6 bases short, with 9 bases between. CDR3 coding DNA: TGTGCCAGCTCACCACGGTTAGGGGATGGCTACACCTTC. It is translated as CASSPRLGDGYTF. Full variable domain (rest looked up from reference TRBV18 and TRBJ1-2): NAGVMQNPRHLVRRRGQEARLRCSPMKGHSHVYWYRQLPEEGLKFMVYLQKENIIDESGMPKERFSAEFPKEGPSILRIQQVVRGDSAAYFCASSPRLGDGYTFGSGTRLTVV.

The rearrangement uses TRBV29-1 and TRBJ2-5; D not resolved. CDR1 is SQVTM and CDR2 is ANQGSEA in the germline V gene. The CDR3 contains 12 residues. V was pared by 4 bases and J by 3 bases, with 9 bases between. The CDR3 nucleotides are TGCAGCGTTGGGTACAGTGAAGAGACCCAGTACTTC. Its translation is CSVGYSEETQYF.

The chain joins TRBV13 to TRBJ1-6, with unresolved D. The V and J ends lost 5 bases and 7 bases respectively, with 18 bases between them. The CDR3 extends over 16 amino acids. Germline V gene lookup returns CDR1 PRHDT and CDR2 FYEKMQ (reference sequence). The DNA of the CDR3 is TGTGCCAGCAGCCTCAAGCTGGCAGGCTCCAATTCACCCCTCCACTTT. Translated, it gives CASSLKLAGSNSPLHF.

The chain joins TRBV5-8 to TRBJ2-7, with D hard to call. The CDR3 is 13 residues long. The V end lost 0 bases, the J end lost 5 bases, and 9 bases lay between the germline ends. Germline lookup yields CDR1 SGHTS and CDR2 YDEGEE. CDR3 sequence (DNA): TGTGCCAGCAGCTTGGGGCTACGGGACGAGCAGTACTTC. As protein: CASSLGLRDEQYF.

The rearrangement uses TRBV30 and TRBJ1-4; perhaps TRBD1 as D (6 bases). V was trimmed by 0 bases and J by 10 bases, leaving 21 bases between them. CDR1 and CDR2 from the germline V gene are GTSNPN and SVGIG (reference sequence). The CDR3 is made up of 16 amino acids. Here the CDR3 reads CAWSVTRGPRMGKLFF. In DNA form, the CDR3 reads TGTGCCTGGAGTGTGACCAGGGGACCCCGCATGGGAAAACTGTTTTTT.

This clone was counted only a few times. The V call is TRBV6-1, the J call TRBJ1-5; the D is unclear. Between the trimmed V and J ends, which lost 3 bases and 7 bases, there was a span of 4 bases. CDR1 is MNHNS, CDR2 SASEGT, per germline. CDR3 length: 11 residues. The CDR3 loop reads CASSDLQPQHF. The DNA for the CDR3 is TGTGCCAGCAGTGATCTGCAGCCCCAGCATTTT.

Turning to this clone: The sample contains more than one DNA sequence encoding this CDR3. The chain couples TRBV19 to TRBJ1-6; 9 positions match TRBD1. Germline CDR1 reads LNHDA; CDR2 reads SQIVND (reference sequence). The CDR3 consists of 14 residues. V gave up 6 bases and J gave up 7 bases; unmatched junction bases: 4. The CDR3 loop is CASSSGTGNSPLHF. The CDR3 DNA follows: TGTGCCAGTAGCTCCGGGACAGGGAATTCACCCCTCCACTTT.

There are a few counts of this clone. Here the CDR3 DNA reads TGTGCCAGCAGTTTACTTAAGGGCTCTGGGGCCAACGTCCTGACTTTC. This translates into CASSLLKGSGANVLTF. The chain employs TRBV28 and TRBJ2-6; no clear D. Germline V gene data show CDR1 as MDHEN and CDR2 as SYDVKM. The CDR3 loop spans 16 amino acids. The V end was cut by 2 bases, the J end by 0 bases, with 8 bases between.

The gene calls are TRBV10-2 and TRBJ1-1; a weak D match, TRBD1 (5 bases). This CDR3 region has 12 residues. CDR1 is WSHSY, CDR2 SAAADI, per germline. Trimming cost V 8 bases and J 1 base, with 8 bases left between them. Written as DNA, the CDR3 is TGCGCCAGCCTCGGGACGAACACTGAAGCTTTCTTT. Translated, it gives CASLGTNTEAFF.